One and the same sample provided the 2 T cell receptor beta chains below, sequenced in a study of T-cell memory formation after mild COVID-19. TCRdb re-derived calls from the 5' RACE reads in MiXCR, one entry per CDR3 protein. The repertoire holds approximately 410,000 distinct CDR3 sequences, with more than 20% as singletons. Sequenced material: PBMCs or a T cell subset sorted from them (not recorded which). These receptors were collected from an adult woman who had mild COVID-19 (a few samples of this study predate the infection). Cell type and time point are not known.

V is TRBV11-3 and J is TRBJ2-3; 8 nucleotides align to TRBD2. This CDR3 comprises 15 residues. The germline V gene has CDR1 SGHNT and CDR2 YENEEA. J was trimmed by 3 bases and V by 4 bases; bases with no gene match: 6. The DNA for the CDR3 is TGTGCCAGCAGCTATCGGGAGGGCCCTACAGATACGCAGTATTTT. Residues: CASSYREGPTDTQYF.

This clonotype was seen a few times. The chain has TRBV9 and TRBJ2-6; no clear D. The CDR3 has 17 residues. Germline CDR1 reads SGDLS; CDR2 reads YYNGEE. The germline V and J ends were trimmed by 4 bases and 2 bases, with 16 bases remaining between them. CDR3 nucleotide sequence: TGTGCCAGCAGCTCCAGCCTCGACCCAGCTGGGGCCAACGTCCTGACTTTC. Translation: CASSSSLDPAGANVLTF.